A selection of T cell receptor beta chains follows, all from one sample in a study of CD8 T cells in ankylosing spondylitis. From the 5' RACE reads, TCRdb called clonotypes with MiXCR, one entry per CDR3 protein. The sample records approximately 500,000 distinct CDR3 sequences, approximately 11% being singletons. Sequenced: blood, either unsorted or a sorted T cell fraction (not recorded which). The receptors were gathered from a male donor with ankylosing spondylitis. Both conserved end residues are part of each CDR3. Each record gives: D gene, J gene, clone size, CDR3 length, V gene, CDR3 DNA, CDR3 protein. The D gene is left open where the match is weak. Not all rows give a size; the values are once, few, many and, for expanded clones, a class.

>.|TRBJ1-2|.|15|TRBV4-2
TGTGCCAGCAGCCAAGCTGGCACCTCGGGGTATGGCTACACCTTC
CASSQAGTSGYGYTF
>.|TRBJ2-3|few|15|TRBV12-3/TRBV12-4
TGTGCCAGCAGTTTCTCAGGGGCGGGTGCAGATACGCAGTATTTT
CASSFSGAGADTQYF
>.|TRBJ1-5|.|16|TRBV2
TGTGCCAGCAGCGATGGGGGCAGGGGTGGCAATCAGCCCCAGCATTTT
CASSDGGRGGNQPQHF
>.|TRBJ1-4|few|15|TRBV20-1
TGCAGTGCTAGTGGGGGGGACCTAACTAATGAAAAACTGTTTTTT
CSASGGDLTNEKLFF
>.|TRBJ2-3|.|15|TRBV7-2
TGTGCCAGCAGCCCCCCCGGGCCCAGCACAGATACGCAGTATTTT
CASSPPGPSTDTQYF
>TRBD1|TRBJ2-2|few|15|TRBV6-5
TGTGCCAGCATTTGGACAGGGAGAACAATAAGGGAGCTGTTTTTT
CASIWTGRTIRELFF
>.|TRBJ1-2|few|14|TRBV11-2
TGTGCCAGCAGCTTAGATCTCGGGGGAACTGGCTACACCTTC
CASSLDLGGTGYTF
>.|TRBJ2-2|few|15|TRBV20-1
TGCAGTGCTAGAGGACTGAGTGTGCGGTCCGGGGAGCTGTTTTTT
CSARGLSVRSGELFF
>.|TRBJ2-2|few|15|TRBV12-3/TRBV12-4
TGTGCCAGCAGTTTTTCGATAAAGATGGGCGGGGAGCTGTTTTTT
CASSFSIKMGGELFF
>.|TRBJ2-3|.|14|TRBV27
TGTGCCAGCAGTTTCTTAGGACCAGACGATACGCAGTATTTT
CASSFLGPDDTQYF
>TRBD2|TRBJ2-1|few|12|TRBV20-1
TGCAGTGCTAGTGGGACTATCAATGAGCAGTTCTTC
CSASGTINEQFF
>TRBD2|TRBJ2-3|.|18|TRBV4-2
TGTGCCAGCAGCACTCTATGGACTAGCGGGAGTTTGGCAGATACGCAGTATTTT
CASSTLWTSGSLADTQYF
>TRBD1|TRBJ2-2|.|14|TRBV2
TGTGCCAGCAGCCGGGACAGGGGGGCCGGGGAGCTGTTTTTT
CASSRDRGAGELFF
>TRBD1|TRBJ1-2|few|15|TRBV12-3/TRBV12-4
TGTGCCAGCAGCTCAGGGACAGGGAGAATTCATGGCTACACCTTC
CASSSGTGRIHGYTF
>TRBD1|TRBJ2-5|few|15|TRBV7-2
TGTGCCAGCAGCTACGGGACAGGGGTCCAAGAGACCCAGTACTTC
CASSYGTGVQETQYF
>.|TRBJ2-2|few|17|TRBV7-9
TGTGCCAGCAGGCCAATTAGGGGGGGACAAGACACCGGGGAGCTGTTTTTT
CASRPIRGGQDTGELFF
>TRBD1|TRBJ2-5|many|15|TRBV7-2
TGTGCCAGCACCAGGATGGGACAGCCACAAGAGACCCAGTACTTC
CASTRMGQPQETQYF
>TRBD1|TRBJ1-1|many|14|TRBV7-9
TGTGCCAGCAGCCGGGACAGGGCCGGGATTGAAGCTTTCTTT
CASSRDRAGIEAFF
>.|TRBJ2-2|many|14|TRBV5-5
TGTGCCAGCAGCTTAATCTATAACACCGGGGAGCTGTTTTTT
CASSLIYNTGELFF
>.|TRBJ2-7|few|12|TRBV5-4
TGTGCCAGCAGCCCTGAGGTCGGCGAGCAGTACTTC
CASSPEVGEQYF
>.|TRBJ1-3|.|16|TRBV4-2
TGTGCCAGCAGCCAAGAAAACACCGACTCTGGAAACACCATATATTTT
CASSQENTDSGNTIYF
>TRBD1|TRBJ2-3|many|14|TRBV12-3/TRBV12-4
TGTGCCAGCAGTCCCGCAGGGGGCGCAGATACGCAGTATTTT
CASSPAGGADTQYF
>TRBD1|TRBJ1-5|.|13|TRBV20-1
TGCAGTGCTAAGCAAGGGGGCGTTCAGCCCCAGCATTTT
CSAKQGGVQPQHF
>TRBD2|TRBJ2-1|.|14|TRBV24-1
TGTGCCACCGGAGTAGCGGGAGCGAACAATGAGCAGTTCTTC
CATGVAGANNEQFF
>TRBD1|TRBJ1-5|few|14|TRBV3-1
TGTGCCAGCAGCCCGACAGGGGGCTTACAGCCCCAGCATTTT
CASSPTGGLQPQHF
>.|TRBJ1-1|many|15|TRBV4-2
TGTGCCAGCAGCCAAGGGACAGACGCGAACACTGAAGCTTTCTTT
CASSQGTDANTEAFF
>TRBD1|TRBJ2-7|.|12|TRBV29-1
TGCGACATTGGACAGGGGAGGCACGAGCAGTACTTC
CDIGQGRHEQYF
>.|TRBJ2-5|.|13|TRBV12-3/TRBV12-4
TGTGCCAGCAGTGGACCGACCAGGGAGACCCAGTACTTC
CASSGPTRETQYF
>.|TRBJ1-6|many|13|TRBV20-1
TGCAGTGCTAGAGCGGGAGCAACTTCACCCCTCCACTTT
CSARAGATSPLHF
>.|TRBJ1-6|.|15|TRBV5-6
TGTGCCAGCAGCTCAACGCGAGGGCCGGATTCACCCCTCCACTTT
CASSSTRGPDSPLHF
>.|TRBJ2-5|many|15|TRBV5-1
TGCGCCAGCAGCTTGTGGATACGGAAAGGAGAGACCCAGTACTTC
CASSLWIRKGETQYF
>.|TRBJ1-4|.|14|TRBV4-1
TGCGCCAGCAGCCAAGTGAGCGGGTATGAAAAACTGTTTTTT
CASSQVSGYEKLFF
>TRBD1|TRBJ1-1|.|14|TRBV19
TGTGCCAGTAGTATAGTCTCCGGGACAGGGCAGGCTTTCTTT
CASSIVSGTGQAFF
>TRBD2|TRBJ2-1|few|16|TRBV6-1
TGTGCCAGCAGTGAAATAGCGGGAGTCAGCACAGCTGAGCAGTTCTTC
CASSEIAGVSTAEQFF
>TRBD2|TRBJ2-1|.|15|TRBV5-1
TGCGCCAGCGGGACAGGACTAGCGGGAAACAATGAGCAGTTCTTC
CASGTGLAGNNEQFF
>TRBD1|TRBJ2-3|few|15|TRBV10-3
TGTGCCATCAGTGTAACAGGGGGAAGCACAGATACGCAGTATTTT
CAISVTGGSTDTQYF
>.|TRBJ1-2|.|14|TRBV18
TGTGCCAGCTCACCACCGAGTTTGACCTATGGCTACACCTTC
CASSPPSLTYGYTF
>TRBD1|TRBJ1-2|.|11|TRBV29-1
TGCAGCGCCGGGACAGGCTATGGCTACACCTTC
CSAGTGYGYTF
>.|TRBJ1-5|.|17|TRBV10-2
TGCGCCAGCAGTGAGTCGGGGGCGTGGCAGGGAGATCAGCCCCAGCATTTT
CASSESGAWQGDQPQHF
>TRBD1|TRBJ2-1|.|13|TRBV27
TGTGCCAGCAGAGGACAGGTATACAATGAGCAGTTCTTC
CASRGQVYNEQFF
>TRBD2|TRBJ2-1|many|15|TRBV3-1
TGTGCCAGCAGCCAAACAGCGGGGGGCTACAATGAGCAGTTCTTC
CASSQTAGGYNEQFF
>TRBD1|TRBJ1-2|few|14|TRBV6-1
TGTGCCAGCAGAAAGTGGACAGGGTCTGATGAAAACACCTTC
CASRKWTGSDENTF
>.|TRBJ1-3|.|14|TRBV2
TGTGCCAGCGAACAGCAGATCTCTGGAAACACCATATATTTT
CASEQQISGNTIYF
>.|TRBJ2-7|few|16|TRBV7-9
TGTGCCAGCAGCTTAGGGCTCGGCCAGCCTACCTACGAGCAGTACTTC
CASSLGLGQPTYEQYF
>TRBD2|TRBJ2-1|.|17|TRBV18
TGTGCCAGCTCACGGAGGTCGGAGGGAGGGTCCTACAATGAGCAGTTCTTC
CASSRRSEGGSYNEQFF
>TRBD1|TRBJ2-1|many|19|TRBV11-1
TGTGCCAGCAGTCTCGGGACAGGGTATTTGCGGGAGCAGTCCAATGAGCAGTTCTTC
CASSLGTGYLREQSNEQFF